This passage covers 10 T cell receptor beta chains from one sample sequenced in a study of blood T cell repertoires in COVID-19. Repertoires were generated with immunoSEQ multiplex PCR, while TCRdb's copy carries only in-frame clones and drops some. The repertoire holds fewer than 300,000 clones, approximately 93% seen once, with about 2.2% in the top ten. Source material: peripheral blood. These receptors originate from a woman under 40 with COVID-19, enrolled during active disease.

The CDR3 DNA reads as TGTGCCATCAGTGAAGGTGACAGGAATCAGCCCCAGCATTTT. Translated, it gives CAISEGDRNQPQHF. V and J are TRBV10-3 and TRBJ1-5; D may be TRBD1 (6 bases). V lost 3 bases and J lost 4, with 10 bases in between. This CDR3 is 14 amino acids long. Germline V gene sequence: CDR1 ENHRY, CDR2 SYGVKD.

The chain uses TRBV14 and TRBJ1-2; possibly TRBD1 for D (5 bases). The CDR3 has 11 residues. Germline values: CDR1 SGHDN, CDR2 FVKESK. Trimming pared 6 bases from V and 14 bases from J, leaving 16 bases between. The CDR3 region is CASRKGGVETF. CDR3 nucleotide sequence: TGTGCCAGCAGAAAGGGAGGGGTCGAAACCTTC.

The chain joins TRBV30 to TRBJ2-3, with D perhaps being TRBD1 or TRBD2 (5 bases each). The CDR3 loop spans 15 amino acids. V lost 8 bases, J lost 2 bases, and 20 bases lay in between. CDR1 GTSNPN and CDR2 SVGIG come from the germline V gene (reference sequence). In DNA, the CDR3 is TGTGCCGGGGCATGGGCGGGTATCTACACAGATACGCAGTATTTT. Translation gives CAGAWAGIYTDTQYF.

As regards this clone: This sample also contains other DNA sequences that code for the same CDR3. The J gene is TRBJ2-3, the V gene TRBV9, with D possibly being TRBD2 (5 bases). Germline CDR1 and CDR2: SGDLS and YYNGEE. V gave up 0 bases and J gave up 0 bases, with 8 bases separating them. This CDR3 is 15 amino acids long. The CDR3 protein is CASSVGRGSTDTQYF. The DNA of the CDR3 is TGTGCCAGCAGCGTAGGGCGCGGGAGCACAGATACGCAGTATTTT.

The chain employs TRBV5-1 and TRBJ2-7; D is perhaps TRBD1 (5 bases). CDR1 is SGHRS and CDR2 is YFSETQ in the germline V gene. V was clipped by 0 bases and J by 6 bases, with 13 bases between them. The length of the CDR3 is 14 residues. The CDR3 sequence is CASSLEGRVGEQYF. CDR3 nucleotide sequence: TGCGCCAGCAGCTTGGAGGGCAGGGTTGGCGAGCAGTACTTC.

The V call is TRBV5-6, the J call TRBJ1-1; 7 nucleotides agree with TRBD1. Germline V gene sequence: CDR1 SGHDT, CDR2 YYEEEE. After removal of 3 bases from V and 0 bases from J, the junction contained 8 bases not matched to a gene. The CDR3 is 16 residues long. The chain's CDR3 is CASSSRDSGMNTEAFF. The CDR3, as DNA: TGTGCCAGCAGCTCCCGGGACAGCGGAATGAACACTGAAGCTTTCTTT.

V usage is TRBV7-2 and J usage is TRBJ2-7; D might be TRBD2 (6 bases). Germline V gene lookup returns CDR1 SGHTA and CDR2 FQGNSA. The V gene lost 0 bases and the J gene lost 7 bases, with 16 bases spanning the gap. The CDR3 is made up of 15 amino acids. CDR3 coding DNA: TGTGCCAGCAGCTTAGCGGGACTCAGTGGGGGGGAGCAGTACTTC. Translated, it gives CASSLAGLSGGEQYF. Full variable domain (outside the CDR3, taken from reference TRBV7-2 and TRBJ2-7): GAGVSQSPSNKVTEKGKDVELRCDPISGHTALYWYRQSLGQGLEFLIYFQGNSAPDKSGLPSDRFSAERTGGSVSTLTIQRTQQEDSAVYLCASSLAGLSGGEQYFGPGTRLTVT.

The chain employs TRBV6-2 or TRBV6-3 and TRBJ1-4; D is uncertain. The CDR3 runs 12 residues. Trimming shortened V by 2 bases and J by 8 bases, and 6 bases separated the two germline ends. The germline V gene encodes CDR1 MNHEY and CDR2 SVGEGT. This CDR3 reads CASSYQAEKLFF. The CDR3 coding sequence is TGTGCCAGCAGTTACCAGGCGGAAAAACTGTTTTTT.

The rearrangement uses TRBV7-2 and TRBJ2-5; TRBD2 agrees at 7 bases. Germline CDR1 SGHTA, CDR2 FQGNSA. Trimming cost V 0 bases and J 0 bases; bases outside gene matches: 1. CDR3 size: 15 residues. The CDR3 spells CASSLAGGNQETQYF. The CDR3 nucleotides are TGTGCCAGCAGCTTAGCGGGGGGGAACCAAGAGACCCAGTACTTC.

This chain connects TRBV30 to TRBJ1-5, with D tentatively TRBD1 (6 bases). Trimming cost V 0 bases and J 6 bases, with 12 bases left between them. The CDR3 length is 14 residues. Per germline, CDR1 GTSNPN and CDR2 SVGIG (reference sequence). CDR3 region: CAWSVWGQGQPQHF. The CDR3, as DNA: TGTGCCTGGAGTGTCTGGGGACAAGGTCAGCCCCAGCATTTT.